What follows are 20 T cell receptor beta chains derived from one specimen sequenced in a study of cytomegalovirus exposure and HLA in healthy donors. The PCR employed 60 Vbeta primers together with 13 Jbeta primers. The data were produced by immunoSEQ multiplex PCR, yet TCRdb's version contains in-frame clones alone and is incomplete. The table records under 170,000 clones, 79% of them present only once. Sample: PBMCs. Source of these receptors: a man aged 50 or older in good health and CMV-seropositive.

This sequence joins TRBV4-2 and TRBJ2-5, with D perhaps matching TRBD2 (5 bases). With 1 base removed from V and 5 bases from J, the gap between germline ends came to 11 bases. CDR1 and CDR2 from the germline V gene are LGHNA and YNFKEQ. The CDR3 covers 14 residues. The chain's CDR3 is CASSQGSSGETQYF. CDR3 coding DNA: TGTGCCAGCAGCCAAGGGTCGTCGGGGGAGACCCAGTACTTC.

The chain combines TRBV20-1 with TRBJ1-2, with a possible D match to TRBD1 (5 bases). Germline assignment: CDR1 DFQATT and CDR2 SNEGSKA (reference sequence). Trimming cost V 6 bases and J 6 bases, with 11 bases left between them. CDR3 length: 11 residues. The CDR3 is CSAPDNDGYTF. In nucleotides, the CDR3 is TGCAGTGCCCCGGACAACGATGGCTACACCTTC.

The V gene is TRBV21-1, the J gene TRBJ2-5; TRBD2, the table's D call, was not compared with the DNA. The J call may be in error: the DNA end matches TRBJ2-7 better. TRBV21-1 is a listed pseudogene. The CDR3 runs to 18 residues. Here the CDR3 reads CASSKASGTSGSSYEQYF. The CDR3 DNA sequence: TGTGCCAGCAGCAAAGCAAGTGGGACTAGCGGGAGCTCCTACGAGCAGTACTTC.

The genes are TRBV28 and TRBJ1-3, with TRBD1 as a possible D gene (6 bases). CDR3 length: 14 residues. CDR1 is MDHEN, CDR2 SYDVKM, per germline. Trimming stripped 3 bases from V and 4 bases from J, with 10 bases between. CDR3 nucleotides: TGTGCCAGCAGTTTTAGGGGGAACGGAAACACCATATATTTT. Protein: CASSFRGNGNTIYF.

The rearrangement links TRBV27 to TRBJ2-7; TRBD2 might be the D (5 bases). The CDR3 extends over 13 amino acids. Trimming took 3 bases from V and 2 from J, leaving 8 bases between them. Germline CDR1 reads MNHEY; CDR2 reads SMNVEV (reference sequence). DNA of the CDR3: TGTGCCAGCAGTTTTAGCGTTGCCTACGAGCAGTACTTC. Protein sequence: CASSFSVAYEQYF.

The chain employs TRBV6-6 and TRBJ1-2, with D maybe TRBD1 (6 bases). The V gene lost 7 bases and the J gene lost 8 bases, with 17 bases spanning the gap. Germline CDR1 MNHNY, CDR2 SVGAGI (reference sequence). The CDR3 runs 13 residues. CDR3: CASTRDKVWGYTF. The CDR3 coding sequence is TGTGCCAGCACCCGGGACAAGGTTTGGGGCTACACCTTC.

The chain recombines TRBV28 with TRBJ1-4, with a tentative D call TRBD1 (5 bases). There are 13 residues in the CDR3. Germline V gene data show CDR1 as MDHEN and CDR2 as SYDVKM. Trimming left V 8 bases short and J 7 bases short, with 14 bases between. The CDR3 nucleotides read TGTGCCAGCTATACTCAGGGATCTGAAAAACTGTTTTTT. As protein: CASYTQGSEKLFF.

Notes on this clone: Relative to the germline gene, one junction end is altered; a read error may explain this. J is TRBJ2-5 and V is TRBV7-9, with 8 bases that match TRBD2. The CDR3 spans 16 residues. Per the germline V gene, CDR1 is SEHNR and CDR2 is FQNEAQ (reference sequence). As DNA, the CDR3 is TGTTCCAGCAGCTTAGGTGGATCGGGAGGGCTAGAGACCCAGTACTTC. This codes for CSSSLGGSGGLETQYF.

This clone was picked up a small number of times. The CDR3 loop is CASLQDHNEKLFF. The CDR3 DNA reads TGTGCCAGCCTACAGGACCATAATGAAAAACTGTTTTTT. V gene TRBV2 combines with J gene TRBJ1-4; a weak D match, TRBD1 (5 bases). From germline, CDR1 is SNHLY and CDR2 FYNNEI. This CDR3 spans 13 amino acids. V lost 8 bases, J lost 4 bases, and 11 bases lay in between.

V gene TRBV5-1 combines with J gene TRBJ2-5; possibly TRBD1 for D (5 bases). The J call may be mistaken, given a closer DNA end match to TRBJ2-7. CDR1 and CDR2 from the germline V gene are SGHRS and YFSETQ. The CDR3 extends over 13 amino acids. CDR3 sequence reads: CASSLGQSYEQYF. The CDR3 DNA reads as TGCGCCAGCAGCTTGGGACAGTCCTACGAGCAGTACTTC.

This CDR3 is CASSPTTGATNEKLFF. CDR3 nucleotides: TGTGCCAGCTCACCGACGACAGGGGCAACTAATGAAAAACTGTTTTTT. J is TRBJ1-4 and V is TRBV18; 8 bases are shared with TRBD1. J gave up 0 bases and V 3 bases, and 3 bases lay outside the gene matches. The CDR3 runs to 16 residues. Looked up from germline, CDR1 is KGHSH and CDR2 is LQKENI.

The chain joins TRBV19 to TRBJ2-5; D might be TRBD2 (6 bases). Germline V gene lookup returns CDR1 LNHDA and CDR2 SQIVND (reference sequence). V lost 2 bases and J lost 2, with 12 bases in between. CDR3 length: 15 residues. CDR3 in amino acids: CASSITSSIQETQYF. CDR3 bases: TGTGCCAGTAGTATAACTAGCAGTATACAAGAGACCCAGTACTTC.

This chain uses TRBV18 with TRBJ1-3; D gene ambiguous. Trimming removed 5 bases from V and 0 bases from J, with 26 bases in between. This CDR3 region has 20 residues. Germline CDR1 is KGHSH and CDR2 is LQKENI. CDR3 residues: CASSSTIPDISTASGNTIYF. The CDR3 bases are TGTGCCAGCTCATCAACCATACCGGATATCAGCACAGCCTCTGGAAACACCATATATTTT.

For the CDR3, the DNA is TGCGCCAGCAGCCGGGGACTAGCGGACGACAATGAGCAGTTCTTC. Protein sequence: CASSRGLADDNEQFF. The rearrangement uses TRBV5-1 and TRBJ2-1; 11 bases fit TRBD2. Losses at the gene ends were 4 bases for V and 5 bases for J; bases not matched to a gene: 5. This CDR3 contains 15 residues. Germline V gene lookup returns CDR1 SGHRS and CDR2 YFSETQ.

The J gene is TRBJ1-4, the V gene TRBV7-9, with D possibly TRBD1 on 5 matching bases. Trimming removed 5 bases at V and 8 bases at J, with 18 bases between. The CDR3 has 15 amino acids. Germline assignment: CDR1 SEHNR and CDR2 FQNEAQ (reference sequence). The CDR3 DNA follows: TGTGCCAGCAGCGTTATACGGTTCCGGGGGGAAAAACTGTTTTTT. Residues: CASSVIRFRGEKLFF. Based on the CDR3 plus reference TRBV7-9 and TRBJ1-4, the full variable domain is DTGVSQNPRHKITKRGQNVTFRCDPISEHNRLYWYRQTLGQGPEFLTYFQNEAQLEKSRLLSDRFSAERPKGSFSTLEIQRTEQGDSAMYLCASSVIRFRGEKLFFGSGTQLSVL.

This CDR3 is CASSFGGNQPQHF. As DNA, the CDR3 is TGTGCCAGCAGTTTTGGAGGCAATCAGCCCCAGCATTTT. The chain employs TRBV5-6 and TRBJ1-5; D ambiguous. Deletions cut 5 bases from V and 2 bases from J, with 8 bases between. From germline, CDR1 is SGHDT and CDR2 YYEEEE. The CDR3 covers 13 residues.

The chain employs TRBV7-3 and TRBJ2-7; TRBD2 aligns across 9 bases. The V and J ends lost 5 bases and 5 bases, in that order; junction bases with no gene match: 16. Germline assignment: CDR1 SGHTA and CDR2 FQGTGA. This CDR3 contains 17 residues. DNA of the CDR3: TGTGCCAGCAGCCCAGTAGCGGGAGCATCCTCTCGCAACGAGCAGTACTTC. It is translated as CASSPVAGASSRNEQYF.

The rearrangement uses TRBV5-1 and TRBJ1-6; TRBD1 is a possible D gene (6 bases). The germline V gene encodes CDR1 SGHRS and CDR2 YFSETQ. The CDR3 sequence is 16 residues long. V was pared by 1 base and J by 10 bases, with 18 bases between. The CDR3 protein is CASSLFGGRVESPLHF. CDR3 nucleotide sequence: TGCGCCAGCAGCTTGTTCGGGGGGCGCGTTGAGTCACCCCTCCACTTT.

The chain couples TRBV5-1 to TRBJ2-5, with a possible D match to TRBD2 (6 bases). The CDR3 contains 15 residues. Germline V gene data show CDR1 as SGHRS and CDR2 as YFSETQ. Trimming cost V 4 bases and J 1 base, with 14 bases left between them. The CDR3 region is CASSLQLAPQETQYF. The CDR3 DNA follows: TGCGCCAGCAGCCTCCAACTAGCCCCCCAAGAGACCCAGTACTTC.

The chain carries TRBV27 and TRBJ1-1, with a tentative D call TRBD1 (6 bases). V was shortened by 3 bases and J by 1 base, with 9 bases between the two germline ends. Germline CDR1 MNHEY, CDR2 SMNVEV (reference sequence). The CDR3 has 14 residues. The CDR3 DNA follows: TGTGCCAGCAGTTTCAGGGGAAGGAACACTGAAGCTTTCTTT. Translated, it gives CASSFRGRNTEAFF.